This T cell receptor beta chain was profiled in a study of T cell responses to AZD1222 COVID-19 vaccine. The study's findings and limits: Targeting of unmutated variant regions was reportedly seen in nearly half of spike-specific TCRs. At study baseline, merely several AZD1222 recipients were seropositive. In all cases, repertoires were sampled only after the peak T cell response. With two AZD1222 doses given, Spike-specific TCR breadth and depth both rose.

Profiling relied on immunoSEQ multiplex PCR, and the TCRdb table lists in-frame clones only, not all of them. The sample lists about 150,000 clones; about 86% were seen once. To note about this clone: The target antigen is unknown.

This CDR3 region has 14 residues. The V gene's germline CDR1 is LNHDA and CDR2 SQIVND (reference sequence). V shed 7 bases and J 5 bases; nucleotides not matched to a gene: 9. The V call is TRBV19, the J call TRBJ1-1; TRBD1 aligns across 8 bases. The TCR originated in an adult in good health. The sample here was peripheral blood, taken on day 0 of MenACWY control vaccination. CDR3 region: CASKAGGSGTEAFF. CDR3 DNA: TGTGCCAGTAAGGCAGGGGGCTCGGGGACTGAAGCTTTCTTT.